Following are 30 T cell receptor beta chains from one sample sequenced in a study of shared clonotypes between healthy human individuals. The data were produced by immunoSEQ multiplex PCR, yet TCRdb's version contains in-frame clones alone and is incomplete. Counted here are about 700,000 clones, about 90% occurring once; the ten biggest clones make up approximately 24%. It was CD45RO-negative cells, positively selected for CCR7, that made up naive CD8 cells, with terminally differentiated effector memory CD45RA+ cells excluded. Sequenced input: naive CD8+ T cells sorted from blood. These receptor sequences come from a man aged 25 to 45 in good health.

As concerns this clone: Other DNA sequences of this sample code for an identical CDR3. V usage is TRBV27 and J usage is TRBJ2-2; D call uncertain. Deletions cut 2 bases from V and 4 bases from J, with 2 bases between. The CDR3 is 12 amino acids. Germline V lookup: CDR1 MNHEY, CDR2 SMNVEV (reference sequence). The CDR3 loop is CASSLITGELFF. In DNA form, the CDR3 reads TGTGCCAGCAGTTTAATCACCGGGGAGCTGTTTTTT.

The chain carries TRBV2 and TRBJ1-2; D is ambiguous. CDR3 length: 14 residues. Trimming stripped 7 bases from V and 4 bases from J, with 16 bases between. CDR1 and CDR2 from the germline V gene are SNHLY and FYNNEI. The CDR3 nucleotides read TGTGCCAGCATGGGCGGCCATATTCGCTATGGCTACACCTTC. Encoded protein: CASMGGHIRYGYTF. Looking up the rest from reference TRBV2 and TRBJ1-2 gives the full variable domain: EPEVTQTPSHQVTQMGQEVILRCVPISNHLYFYWYRQILGQKVEFLVSFYNNEISEKSEIFDDQFSVERPDGSNFTLKIRSTKLEDSAMYFCASMGGHIRYGYTFGSGTRLTVV.

This chain uses TRBV28 with TRBJ1-1; D not certain. The CDR3 length is 11 residues. Germline lookup yields CDR1 MDHEN and CDR2 SYDVKM. This CDR3 reads CATGRNTEAFF. In DNA form, the CDR3 reads TGTGCTACGGGCCGGAACACTGAAGCTTTCTTT.

This clone was detected only a few times. The chain combines TRBV7-9 with TRBJ1-2; D not resolved. The CDR3 loop spans 15 amino acids. Trimming cost V 2 bases and J 0 bases, with 10 bases left between them. Germline-derived CDR1 and CDR2 are SEHNR and FQNEAQ (reference sequence). The CDR3 here is CASSLQTVPNYGYTF. The CDR3 DNA reads TGTGCCAGCAGCTTACAAACAGTGCCTAACTATGGCTACACCTTC.

The chain combines TRBV6-4 with TRBJ2-5; possibly TRBD2 for D (5 bases). Germline-derived CDR1 and CDR2 are MRHNA and SNTAGT. The CDR3 is made up of 14 amino acids. Trimming stripped 0 bases from V and 6 bases from J, with 11 bases between. The CDR3 loop reads CASSDSVDGKTQYF. CDR3 nucleotide sequence: TGTGCCAGCAGTGACTCTGTCGACGGGAAGACCCAGTACTTC.

This chain connects TRBV6-1 to TRBJ2-7; maybe TRBD2 (5 bases). This CDR3 has 14 amino acids. V was trimmed by 6 bases and J by 0 bases, leaving 12 bases between them. Per germline, CDR1 MNHNS and CDR2 SASEGT. The CDR3: CASRAVGSSYEQYF. As DNA, the CDR3 is TGTGCCAGCAGGGCAGTTGGGAGCTCCTACGAGCAGTACTTC.

J is TRBJ2-2 and V is TRBV6-5; 7 nucleotides align to TRBD2. V lost 2 bases to trimming and J lost 7 bases; unmatched junction nucleotides: 4. Per the germline V gene, CDR1 is MNHEY and CDR2 is SVGAGI. The CDR3 has 14 residues. The CDR3 DNA reads TGTGCCAGCAGTTACGCGGGAGCAGGCGGGGAGCTGTTTTTT. Encoded protein: CASSYAGAGGELFF.

This sequence joins TRBV5-5 and TRBJ2-7; no clear D. V gave up 0 bases and J gave up 0 bases, with 10 bases separating them. This CDR3 is 15 amino acids long. From germline, CDR1 is SGHKS and CDR2 YYEKEE (reference sequence). CDR3 amino acids: CASSLDSLLSYEQYF. The CDR3 DNA reads TGTGCCAGCAGCTTGGACAGTTTACTCTCCTACGAGCAGTACTTC.

V and J are TRBV7-9 and TRBJ1-2, with D possibly TRBD1 on 5 matching bases. The CDR3 extends over 13 amino acids. Germline V lookup: CDR1 SEHNR, CDR2 FQNEAQ (reference sequence). V was clipped by 7 bases and J by 0 bases, with 9 bases between them. The CDR3, as DNA: TGTGCCAGCACGACAGTCTCTAACTATGGCTACACCTTC. This translates into CASTTVSNYGYTF.

This clone has a handful of counts. The chain combines TRBV6-5 with TRBJ2-7; D remains ambiguous. V was clipped by 0 bases and J by 2 bases, with 5 bases between them. The CDR3 sequence is 13 residues long. The germline V gene has CDR1 MNHEY and CDR2 SVGAGI. CDR3 DNA: TGTGCCAGCAGTTACTCGAATGCCTACGAGCAGTACTTC. Its translation: CASSYSNAYEQYF.

For this clone: The same CDR3 arises from other DNA sequences in this sample as well. The chain is built from TRBV27 and TRBJ2-7, with D perhaps TRBD2 (5 bases). Germline-derived CDR1 and CDR2 are MNHEY and SMNVEV (reference sequence). This CDR3 has 12 residues. Between the trimmed V and J ends, which lost 3 bases and 5 bases, there was a span of 8 bases. The CDR3 bases are TGTGCCAGCAGTTTGCACGGGGACGAGCAGTACTTC. It encodes CASSLHGDEQYF.

The gene calls are TRBV14 and TRBJ2-1; 10 bases align to TRBD2. Unmatched junction bases numbered 1, after V lost 2 bases and J lost 3 bases. The CDR3 covers 15 residues. The germline V gene has CDR1 SGHDN and CDR2 FVKESK. The CDR3: CASSQLAGDYNEQFF. DNA of the CDR3: TGTGCCAGCAGCCAACTAGCGGGAGACTACAATGAGCAGTTCTTC.

J is TRBJ1-1 and V is TRBV27; 7 positions match TRBD1. V gave up 5 bases and J gave up 0 bases; unmatched junction bases: 6. This CDR3 contains 15 residues. CDR1 and CDR2 from the germline V gene are MNHEY and SMNVEV (reference sequence). As DNA, the CDR3 is TGTGCCAGCAGTACTGAACAGGGGCTGAACACTGAAGCTTTCTTT. It encodes CASSTEQGLNTEAFF.

This clone was detected a few times. The V call is TRBV7-3, the J call TRBJ2-1, with 8 bases identical to TRBD2. J gave up 3 bases and V 8 bases, and 12 bases lay outside the gene matches. The germline gives CDR1 SGHTA, CDR2 FQGTGA. The CDR3 loop spans 16 amino acids. CDR3 sequence reads: CASSPEAGVFYNEQFF. CDR3 DNA sequence: TGTGCCAGCTCGCCGGAAGCGGGAGTGTTCTACAATGAGCAGTTCTTC. The complete variable domain, with remaining parts taken from reference TRBV7-3 and TRBJ2-1, reads GAGVSQTPSNKVTEKGKYVELRCDPISGHTALYWYRQSLGQGPEFLIYFQGTGAADDSGLPNDRFFAVRPEGSVSTLKIQRTERGDSAVYLCASSPEAGVFYNEQFFGPGTRLTVL.

V usage is TRBV27 and J usage is TRBJ1-4, with a tentative D call TRBD1 (5 bases). Germline V gene sequence: CDR1 MNHEY, CDR2 SMNVEV (reference sequence). This CDR3 is built from 13 residues. Between the trimmed V and J ends, which lost 3 bases and 14 bases, there was a span of 16 bases. The CDR3 DNA reads TGTGCCAGCAGTTTCGCCCGTCGGGGGGTGCTGTTTTTT. This translates into CASSFARRGVLFF.

This chain's CDR3 is CASSNNGINTGELFF. The CDR3, as DNA: TGTGCCAGCTCAAATAACGGAATAAACACCGGGGAGCTGTTTTTT. V and J are TRBV18 and TRBJ2-2; no definite D call. Deletions cut 5 bases from V and 2 bases from J, with 12 bases between. The germline V gene encodes CDR1 KGHSH and CDR2 LQKENI. The CDR3 spans 15 residues.

The rearrangement joins TRBV27 to TRBJ1-4; D gene uncertain. CDR1 is MNHEY, CDR2 SMNVEV, per germline (reference sequence). The CDR3 consists of 14 residues. V was clipped by 6 bases and J by 3 bases, with 11 bases between them. Here the CDR3 reads CASRPTTSNEKLFF. The DNA for the CDR3 is TGTGCCAGCAGGCCGACAACTTCTAATGAAAAACTGTTTTTT.

This chain joins TRBV6-5 and TRBJ2-1, with 9 nucleotides matching TRBD2. From germline, CDR1 is MNHEY and CDR2 SVGAGI. The CDR3 consists of 14 residues. V was clipped by 0 bases and J by 8 bases; unmatched bases: 2. CDR3 amino acids: CASSYSSGSHEQFF. CDR3 in DNA: TGTGCCAGCAGTTACTCTAGCGGGAGTCATGAGCAGTTCTTC.

This clone showed up just once. The chain is built from TRBV30 and TRBJ2-3; 9 nucleotides line up with TRBD2. Unmatched junction bases numbered 7, after V lost 2 bases and J lost 7 bases. CDR1 is GTSNPN and CDR2 is SVGIG in the germline V gene (reference sequence). The CDR3 runs 14 residues. The CDR3 DNA reads TGTGCCTGGAGTTTGCGGGAGGGTCCGCATACGCAGTATTTT. Amino acid sequence: CAWSLREGPHTQYF.

The rearrangement uses TRBV2 and TRBJ2-5; no reliable D call. V was cut by 6 bases and J by 3 bases, with 17 bases left in between. From germline, CDR1 is SNHLY and CDR2 FYNNEI. The CDR3 loop spans 15 amino acids. CDR3 amino acids: CASRDHERLEETQYF. The DNA of the CDR3 is TGTGCCAGCAGGGACCACGAACGATTGGAAGAGACCCAGTACTTC.

The V and J genes are TRBV30 and TRBJ2-7; D unresolved. Per germline, CDR1 GTSNPN and CDR2 SVGIG (reference sequence). The V end lost 2 bases, the J end lost 2 bases, and 10 bases lay between the germline ends. CDR3 length: 13 residues. The CDR3 DNA is TGTGCCTGGAGTCCCGACCTTACCTACGAGCAGTACTTC. It is translated as CAWSPDLTYEQYF. The whole variable domain, filled in from reference TRBV30 and TRBJ2-7, reads SQTIHQWPATLVQPVGSPLSLECTVEGTSNPNLYWYRQAAGRGLQLLFYSVGIGQISSEVPQNLSASRPQDRQFILSSKKLLLSDSGFYLCAWSPDLTYEQYFGPGTRLTVT.

The chain links TRBV7-9 to TRBJ2-7, with a weak D call TRBD1 (6 bases). Trimming pared 5 bases from V and 4 bases from J, leaving 15 bases between. This CDR3 contains 14 residues. Germline lookup yields CDR1 SEHNR and CDR2 FQNEAQ (reference sequence). This CDR3 is CASSPLLGAYEQYF. CDR3 nucleotides: TGTGCCAGCAGCCCTCTATTGGGGGCGTACGAGCAGTACTTC.

To note about this clone: An end of the junction differs from the germline gene, which may be a read error. The chain's CDR3 is CASSLGGNPEAFF. Here the CDR3 DNA reads TGTGCCAGCAGCTTGGGGGGGAACCCTGAAGCTTTCTTT. V usage is TRBV5-4 and J usage is TRBJ1-1; possibly TRBD1 for D (5 bases). The CDR3 covers 13 residues. Germline assignment: CDR1 SGHNT and CDR2 YYREEE (reference sequence).

The chain employs TRBV10-1 and TRBJ2-7; TRBD2 matches 14 bases. V shed 5 bases and J 4 bases; nucleotides not matched to a gene: 13. The CDR3 sequence is 18 residues long. CDR1 is WNHNN, CDR2 SYGVQD, per germline (reference sequence). Here the CDR3 DNA reads TGCGCCAGCAGTCGTAGAAGGACTGGACTAGCGGGGGGATACGAGCAGTACTTC. Translated, it gives CASSRRRTGLAGGYEQYF.

About this clone: At the DNA level, this CDR3 is encoded by other sequences in the same sample as well. The chain employs TRBV29-1 and TRBJ2-1; D uncertain. Per the germline V gene, CDR1 is SQVTM and CDR2 is ANQGSEA. V was cut by 3 bases and J by 4 bases, with 7 bases left in between. The CDR3 covers 12 residues. CDR3 nucleotides: TGCAGCGTTGAGTTCCGATACAATGAGCAGTTCTTC. Amino acid sequence: CSVEFRYNEQFF.

The V call is TRBV11-2, the J call TRBJ1-2; D gene ambiguous. The CDR3 consists of 15 residues. The germline CDR1 and CDR2 sequences are SGHAT and FQNNGV. V was clipped by 1 base and J by 3 bases, with 12 bases between them. CDR3 nucleotide sequence: TGTGCCAGCAGCTTAGGTCCGGATTACTACTATGGCTACACCTTC. It translates to CASSLGPDYYYGYTF.

This chain connects TRBV4-3 to TRBJ1-1, with TRBD1 as a possible D gene (6 bases). This CDR3 is built from 17 residues. The ends were cut back, 1 base at V and 8 bases at J, with 23 bases in the middle. Germline CDR1 reads LGHNA; CDR2 reads YSLEER. The CDR3 loop is CASSQGVVDGGLGEAFF. The CDR3 DNA is TGCGCCAGCAGCCAAGGGGTCGTGGACGGGGGGCTTGGGGAAGCTTTCTTT.

The chain links TRBV21-1 to TRBJ2-3; TRBD2, as called in the table, went unchecked against the DNA. TRBV21-1 is a listed pseudogene. The length of the CDR3 is 18 residues. The DNA for the CDR3 is TGTGCCAGCAGCAAAGGGGCCGAGCGGGAGGCTGGCACAGATACGCAGTATTTT. Protein: CASSKGAEREAGTDTQYF.

This clone was picked up one time. J is TRBJ2-7 and V is TRBV15, with TRBD1 identical over 7 bases. Germline-derived CDR1 and CDR2 are LNHNV and YYDKDF (reference sequence). Unmatched junction bases numbered 5, after V lost 1 base and J lost 5 bases. The CDR3 totals 14 residues. CDR3 residues: CATSRGGGRHEQYF. For the CDR3, the DNA is TGTGCCACCAGCAGAGGAGGGGGCCGTCACGAGCAGTACTTC.

The V and J genes are TRBV4-1 and TRBJ2-5; 11 bases fit TRBD2. Per the germline V gene, CDR1 is MGHRA and CDR2 is YSYEKL. V lost 5 bases to trimming and J lost 2 bases; unmatched junction nucleotides: 4. The CDR3 spans 15 residues. Written as DNA, the CDR3 is TGCGCCAGCAGCACCGGGACTAGCGGACAAGAGACCCAGTACTTC. This translates into CASSTGTSGQETQYF.